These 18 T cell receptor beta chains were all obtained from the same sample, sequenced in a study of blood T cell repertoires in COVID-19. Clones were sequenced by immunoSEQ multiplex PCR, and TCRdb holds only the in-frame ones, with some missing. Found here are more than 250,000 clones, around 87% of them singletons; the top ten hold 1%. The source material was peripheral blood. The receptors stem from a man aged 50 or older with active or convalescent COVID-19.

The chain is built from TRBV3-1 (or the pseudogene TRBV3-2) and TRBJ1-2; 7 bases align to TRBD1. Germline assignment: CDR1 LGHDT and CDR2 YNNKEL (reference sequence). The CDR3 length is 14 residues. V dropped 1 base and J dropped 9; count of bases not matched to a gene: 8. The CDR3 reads CASSQVWSGGSYTF. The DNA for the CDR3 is TGTGCCAGCAGCCAAGTCTGGTCAGGGGGGAGCTACACCTTC.

DNA of the CDR3: TGTGCCTCTAACAGGGGAAGGAGTGCTAATTCACCCCTCCACTTT. It specifies CASNRGRSANSPLHF. The chain carries TRBV30 and TRBJ1-6; 7 bases match TRBD1. The CDR3 length is 15 residues. V shed 7 bases, J shed 6 bases, and the junction held 12 bases outside the gene matches. Germline CDR1 and CDR2: GTSNPN and SVGIG (reference sequence).

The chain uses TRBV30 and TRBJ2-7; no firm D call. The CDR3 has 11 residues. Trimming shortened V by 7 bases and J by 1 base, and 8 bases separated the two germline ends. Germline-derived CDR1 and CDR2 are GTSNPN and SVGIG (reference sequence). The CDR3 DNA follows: TGTGCCTCTGAACAGTCCTACGAGCAGTACTTC. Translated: CASEQSYEQYF.

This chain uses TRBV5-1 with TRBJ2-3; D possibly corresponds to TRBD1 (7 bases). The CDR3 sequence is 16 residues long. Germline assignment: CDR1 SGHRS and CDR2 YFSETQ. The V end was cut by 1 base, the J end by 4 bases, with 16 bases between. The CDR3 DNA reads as TGCGCCAGCAGCTTGTGGGGGGCTACAGGGGCAGATACGCAGTATTTT. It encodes CASSLWGATGADTQYF.

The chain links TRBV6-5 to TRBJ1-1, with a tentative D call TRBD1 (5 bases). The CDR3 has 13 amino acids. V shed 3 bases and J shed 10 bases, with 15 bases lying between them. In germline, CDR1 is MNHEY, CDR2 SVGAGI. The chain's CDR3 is CASSYIIAGVAFF. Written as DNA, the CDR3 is TGTGCCAGCAGTTATATCATCGCGGGGGTAGCTTTCTTT.

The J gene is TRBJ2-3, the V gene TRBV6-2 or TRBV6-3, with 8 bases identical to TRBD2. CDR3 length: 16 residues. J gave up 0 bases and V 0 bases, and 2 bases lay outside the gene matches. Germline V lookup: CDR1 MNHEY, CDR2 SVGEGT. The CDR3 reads CASSYSSGTSTDTQYF. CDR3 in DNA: TGTGCCAGCAGTTACTCTAGCGGGACTAGCACAGATACGCAGTATTTT.

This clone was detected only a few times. The CDR3 bases are TGTGCCAGCAGCCCTGGGACTAGCGGGAGAGGCTCCTACAATGAGCAGTTCTTC. As protein: CASSPGTSGRGSYNEQFF. This sequence joins TRBV9 and TRBJ2-1; TRBD2 matches at 14 bases. Trimming at V came to 4 bases and at J to 0 bases, leaving 6 bases not matched to a gene. The CDR3 is 18 amino acids. The germline gives CDR1 SGDLS, CDR2 YYNGEE.

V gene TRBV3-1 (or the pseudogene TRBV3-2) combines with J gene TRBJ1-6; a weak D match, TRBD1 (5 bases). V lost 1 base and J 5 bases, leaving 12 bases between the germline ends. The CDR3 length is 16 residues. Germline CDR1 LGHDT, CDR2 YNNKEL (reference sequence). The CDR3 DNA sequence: TGTGCCAGCAGCCAAGTCGGTCAGGGAAATAATTCACCCCTCCACTTT. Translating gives CASSQVGQGNNSPLHF.

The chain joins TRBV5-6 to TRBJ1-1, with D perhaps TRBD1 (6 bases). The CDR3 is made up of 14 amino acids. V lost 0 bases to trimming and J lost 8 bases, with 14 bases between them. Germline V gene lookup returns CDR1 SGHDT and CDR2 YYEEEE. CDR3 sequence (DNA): TGTGCCAGCAGCTTGGTTGGACAGCGGATCGAAGCTTTCTTT. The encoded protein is CASSLVGQRIEAFF.

The CDR3: CASAPVAREGGTPYEQYF. The CDR3 DNA reads TGTGCCAGTGCCCCCGTGGCCCGGGAAGGAGGGACCCCCTACGAGCAGTACTTC. V is TRBV2 and J is TRBJ2-7, with D possibly TRBD2 on 6 matching bases. Trimming took off 9 bases at V and 2 bases at J, with 29 bases between the two ends. The CDR3 contains 18 residues. Germline loops: CDR1 SNHLY, CDR2 FYNNEI.

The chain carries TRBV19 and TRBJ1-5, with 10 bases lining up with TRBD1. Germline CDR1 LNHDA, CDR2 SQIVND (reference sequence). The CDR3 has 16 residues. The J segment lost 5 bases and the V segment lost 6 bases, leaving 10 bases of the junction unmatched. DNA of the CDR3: TGTGCCAGTAGGAGGACAGGGGGTGAAGTCGATCAGCCCCAGCATTTT. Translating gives CASRRTGGEVDQPQHF.

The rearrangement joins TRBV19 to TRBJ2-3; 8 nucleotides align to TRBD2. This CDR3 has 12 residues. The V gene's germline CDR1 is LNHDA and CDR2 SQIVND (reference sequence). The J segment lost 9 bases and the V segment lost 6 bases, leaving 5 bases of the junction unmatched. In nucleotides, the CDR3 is TGTGCCAGTAGCTCCGGGGGGGACACGCAGTATTTT. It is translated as CASSSGGDTQYF.

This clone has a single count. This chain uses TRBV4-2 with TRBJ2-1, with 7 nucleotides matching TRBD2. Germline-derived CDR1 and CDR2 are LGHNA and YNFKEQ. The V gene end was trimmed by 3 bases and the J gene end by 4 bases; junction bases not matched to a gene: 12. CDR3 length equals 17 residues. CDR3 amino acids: CASSQASSGLQYNEQFF. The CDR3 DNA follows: TGTGCCAGCAGCCAGGCCTCTAGCGGTCTCCAGTACAATGAGCAGTTCTTC.

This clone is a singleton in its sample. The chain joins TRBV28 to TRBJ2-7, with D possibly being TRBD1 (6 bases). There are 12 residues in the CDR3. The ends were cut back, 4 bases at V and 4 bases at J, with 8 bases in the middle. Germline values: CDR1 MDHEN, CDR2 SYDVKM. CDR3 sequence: CASSYGQYEQYF. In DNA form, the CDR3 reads TGTGCCAGCAGTTACGGACAGTACGAGCAGTACTTC.

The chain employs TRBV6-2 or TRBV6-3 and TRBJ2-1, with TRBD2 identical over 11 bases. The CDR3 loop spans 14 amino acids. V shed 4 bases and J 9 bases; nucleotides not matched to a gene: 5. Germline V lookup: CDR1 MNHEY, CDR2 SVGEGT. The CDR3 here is CASSLAGGIGEQFF. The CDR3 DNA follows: TGTGCCAGCAGTTTAGCGGGGGGGATCGGTGAGCAGTTCTTC.

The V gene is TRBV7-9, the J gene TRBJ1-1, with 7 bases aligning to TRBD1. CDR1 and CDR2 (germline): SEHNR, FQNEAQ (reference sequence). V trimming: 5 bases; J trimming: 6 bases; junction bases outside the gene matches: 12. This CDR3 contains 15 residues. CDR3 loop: CASSPGQGDRAEAFF. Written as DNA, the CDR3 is TGTGCCAGCAGCCCAGGTCAGGGGGATAGAGCTGAAGCTTTCTTT. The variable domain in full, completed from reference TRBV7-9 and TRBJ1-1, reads DTGVSQNPRHKITKRGQNVTFRCDPISEHNRLYWYRQTLGQGPEFLTYFQNEAQLEKSRLLSDRFSAERPKGSFSTLEIQRTEQGDSAMYLCASSPGQGDRAEAFFGQGTRLTVV.

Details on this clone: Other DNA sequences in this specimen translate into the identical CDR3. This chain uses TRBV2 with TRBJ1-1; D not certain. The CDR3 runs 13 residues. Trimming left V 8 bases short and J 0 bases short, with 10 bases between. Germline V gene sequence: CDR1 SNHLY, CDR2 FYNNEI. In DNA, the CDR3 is TGTGCCAGCCGAGGGAACATGAACACTGAAGCTTTCTTT. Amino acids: CASRGNMNTEAFF. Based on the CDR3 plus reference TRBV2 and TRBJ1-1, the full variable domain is EPEVTQTPSHQVTQMGQEVILRCVPISNHLYFYWYRQILGQKVEFLVSFYNNEISEKSEIFDDQFSVERPDGSNFTLKIRSTKLEDSAMYFCASRGNMNTEAFFGQGTRLTVV.

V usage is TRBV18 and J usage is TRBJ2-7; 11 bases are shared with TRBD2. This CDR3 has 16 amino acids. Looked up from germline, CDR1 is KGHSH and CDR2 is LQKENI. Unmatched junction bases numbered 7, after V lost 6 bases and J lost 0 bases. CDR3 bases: TGTGCCAGCTCCGTCGGAACTAGCGGGAGCTCCTACGAGCAGTACTTC. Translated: CASSVGTSGSSYEQYF.